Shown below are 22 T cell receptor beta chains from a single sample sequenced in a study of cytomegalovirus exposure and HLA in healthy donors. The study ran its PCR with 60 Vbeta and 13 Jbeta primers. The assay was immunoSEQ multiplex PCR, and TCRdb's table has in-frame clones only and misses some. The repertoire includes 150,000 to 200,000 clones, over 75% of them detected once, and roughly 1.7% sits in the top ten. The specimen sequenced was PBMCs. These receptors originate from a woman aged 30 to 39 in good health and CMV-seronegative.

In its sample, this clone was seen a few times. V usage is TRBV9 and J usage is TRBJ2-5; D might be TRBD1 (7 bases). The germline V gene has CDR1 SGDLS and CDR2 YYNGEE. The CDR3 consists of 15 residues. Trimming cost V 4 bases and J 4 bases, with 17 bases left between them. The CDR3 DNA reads TGTGCCAGCAGCTTCGGCTACAGGGGAGGAGAGACCCAGTACTTC. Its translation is CASSFGYRGGETQYF.

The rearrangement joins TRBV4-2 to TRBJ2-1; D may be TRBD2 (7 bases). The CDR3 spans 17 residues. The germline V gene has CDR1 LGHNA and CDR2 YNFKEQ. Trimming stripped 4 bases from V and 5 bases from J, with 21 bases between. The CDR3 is CASSPRGAMGHNNEQFF. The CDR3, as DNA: TGTGCCAGCAGCCCCCGGGGGGCGATGGGCCACAACAATGAGCAGTTCTTC.

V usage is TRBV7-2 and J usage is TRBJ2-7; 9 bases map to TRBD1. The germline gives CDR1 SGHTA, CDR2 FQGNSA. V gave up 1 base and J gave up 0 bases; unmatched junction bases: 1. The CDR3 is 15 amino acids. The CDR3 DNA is TGTGCCAGCAGCTTAGGGGGACAGGGCTCCTACGAGCAGTACTTC. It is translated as CASSLGGQGSYEQYF.

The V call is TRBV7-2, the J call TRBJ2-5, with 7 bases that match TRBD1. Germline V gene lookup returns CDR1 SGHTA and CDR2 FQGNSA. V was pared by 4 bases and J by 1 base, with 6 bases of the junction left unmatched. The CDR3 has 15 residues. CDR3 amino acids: CASSSYRDSQETQYF. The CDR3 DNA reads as TGTGCCAGCAGCTCCTACCGGGACAGCCAAGAGACCCAGTACTTC.

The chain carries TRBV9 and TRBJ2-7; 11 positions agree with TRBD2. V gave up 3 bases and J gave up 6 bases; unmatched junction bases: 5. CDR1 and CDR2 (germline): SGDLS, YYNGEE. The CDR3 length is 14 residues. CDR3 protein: CASSGSGGASEQYF. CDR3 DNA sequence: TGTGCCAGCAGCGGTAGCGGGGGGGCCTCCGAGCAGTACTTC.

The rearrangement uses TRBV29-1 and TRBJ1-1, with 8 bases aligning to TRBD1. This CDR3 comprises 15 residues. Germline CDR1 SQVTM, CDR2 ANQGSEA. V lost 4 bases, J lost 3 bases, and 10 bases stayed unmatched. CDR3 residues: CSVGGVQGADTEAFF. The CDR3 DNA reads TGCAGCGTTGGGGGGGTCCAGGGGGCGGACACTGAAGCTTTCTTT.

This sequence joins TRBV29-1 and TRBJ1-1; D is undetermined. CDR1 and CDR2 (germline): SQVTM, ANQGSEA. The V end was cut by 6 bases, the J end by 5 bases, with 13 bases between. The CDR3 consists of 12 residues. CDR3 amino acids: CSVIEVGTEAFF. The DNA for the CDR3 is TGCAGCGTGATTGAGGTTGGAACTGAAGCTTTCTTT.

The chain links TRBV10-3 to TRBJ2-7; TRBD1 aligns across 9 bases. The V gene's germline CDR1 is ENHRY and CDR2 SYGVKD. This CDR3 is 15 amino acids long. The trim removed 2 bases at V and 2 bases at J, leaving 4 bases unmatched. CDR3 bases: TGTGCCATCAGTGAGAACAGGGGGCGAGCCTACGAGCAGTACTTC. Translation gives CAISENRGRAYEQYF.

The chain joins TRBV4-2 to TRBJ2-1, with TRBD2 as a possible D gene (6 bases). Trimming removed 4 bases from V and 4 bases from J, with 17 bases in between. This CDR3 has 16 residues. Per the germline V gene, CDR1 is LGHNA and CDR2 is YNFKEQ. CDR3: CASSLDYPDIYNEQFF. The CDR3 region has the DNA TGTGCCAGCAGCCTGGACTACCCAGATATTTACAATGAGCAGTTCTTC.

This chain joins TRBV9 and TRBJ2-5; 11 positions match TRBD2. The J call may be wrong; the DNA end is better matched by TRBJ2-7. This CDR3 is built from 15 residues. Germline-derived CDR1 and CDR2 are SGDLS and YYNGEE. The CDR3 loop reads CASSGGLAESYEQYF. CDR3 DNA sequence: TGTGCCAGCAGCGGGGGACTAGCGGAGTCCTACGAGCAGTACTTC.

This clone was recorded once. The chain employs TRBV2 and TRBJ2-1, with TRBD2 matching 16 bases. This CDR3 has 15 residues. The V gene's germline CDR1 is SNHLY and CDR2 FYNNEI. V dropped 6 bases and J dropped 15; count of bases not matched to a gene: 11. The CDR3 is CASRPPGTSGGGLFF. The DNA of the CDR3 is TGTGCCAGCAGGCCCCCGGGGACTAGCGGGGGGGGTTTGTTCTTC.

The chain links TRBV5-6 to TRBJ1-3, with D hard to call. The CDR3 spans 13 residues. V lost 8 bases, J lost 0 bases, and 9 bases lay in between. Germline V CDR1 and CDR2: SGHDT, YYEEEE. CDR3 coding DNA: TGTGCCAGTCTGGCCCTCTCTGGAAACACCATATATTTT. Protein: CASLALSGNTIYF.

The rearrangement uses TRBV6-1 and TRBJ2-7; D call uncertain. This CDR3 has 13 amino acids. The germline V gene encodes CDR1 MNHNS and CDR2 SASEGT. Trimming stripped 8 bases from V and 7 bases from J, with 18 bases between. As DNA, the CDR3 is TGTGCCAGCCGTCCCCTCCTTCAGTCAGAGCAGTACTTC. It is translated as CASRPLLQSEQYF.

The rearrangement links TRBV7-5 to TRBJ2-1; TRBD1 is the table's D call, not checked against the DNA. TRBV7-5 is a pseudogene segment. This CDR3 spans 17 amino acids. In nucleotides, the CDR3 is TGTGTCAGAAGCCCAGGGGGCCTAGCGGTTACCTACAATGAGCAGTTCTTC. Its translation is CVRSPGGLAVTYNEQFF.

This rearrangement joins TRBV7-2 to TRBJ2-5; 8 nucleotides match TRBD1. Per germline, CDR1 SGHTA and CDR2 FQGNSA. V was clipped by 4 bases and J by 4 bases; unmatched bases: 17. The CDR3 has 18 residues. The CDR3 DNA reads TGTGCCAGCAGCTCATTGACAGGGGCCCACCCACAATCAGAGACCCAGTACTTC. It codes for CASSSLTGAHPQSETQYF. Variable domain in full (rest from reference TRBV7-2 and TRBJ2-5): GAGVSQSPSNKVTEKGKDVELRCDPISGHTALYWYRQSLGQGLEFLIYFQGNSAPDKSGLPSDRFSAERTGGSVSTLTIQRTQQEDSAVYLCASSSLTGAHPQSETQYFGPGTRLLVL.

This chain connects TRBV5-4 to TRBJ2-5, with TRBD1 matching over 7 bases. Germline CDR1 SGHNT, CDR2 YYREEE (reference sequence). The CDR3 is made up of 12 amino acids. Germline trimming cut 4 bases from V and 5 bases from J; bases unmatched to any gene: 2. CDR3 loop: CASSRDSETQYF. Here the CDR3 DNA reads TGTGCCAGCAGCCGGGACAGTGAGACCCAGTACTTC.

CDR3 in amino acids: CASSPPLDFQETQYF. As DNA, the CDR3 is TGTGCCAGCAGTCCCCCCCTCGACTTTCAAGAGACCCAGTACTTC. V usage is TRBV2 and J usage is TRBJ2-5, with D unresolved. With 5 bases removed from V and 2 bases from J, the gap between germline ends came to 15 bases. CDR3 length equals 15 residues. Germline V gene data show CDR1 as SNHLY and CDR2 as FYNNEI.

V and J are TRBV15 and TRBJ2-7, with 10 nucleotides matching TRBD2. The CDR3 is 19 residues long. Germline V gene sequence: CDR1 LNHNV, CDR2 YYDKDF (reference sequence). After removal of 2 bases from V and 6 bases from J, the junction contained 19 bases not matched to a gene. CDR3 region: CATSRRGLARFSLAVEQYF. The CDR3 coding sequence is TGTGCCACCAGCAGACGGGGACTAGCGCGTTTTTCCCTCGCTGTCGAGCAGTACTTC.

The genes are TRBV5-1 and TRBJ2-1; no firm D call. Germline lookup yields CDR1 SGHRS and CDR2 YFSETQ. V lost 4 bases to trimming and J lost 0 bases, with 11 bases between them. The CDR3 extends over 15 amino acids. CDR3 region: CASSGQSSSYNEQFF. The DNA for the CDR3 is TGCGCCAGCAGCGGGCAGAGCAGCTCCTACAATGAGCAGTTCTTC. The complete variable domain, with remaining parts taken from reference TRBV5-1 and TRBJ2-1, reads KAGVTQTPRYLIKTRGQQVTLSCSPISGHRSVSWYQQTPGQGLQFLFEYFSETQRNKGNFPGRFSGRQFSNSRSEMNVSTLELGDSALYLCASSGQSSSYNEQFFGPGTRLTVL.

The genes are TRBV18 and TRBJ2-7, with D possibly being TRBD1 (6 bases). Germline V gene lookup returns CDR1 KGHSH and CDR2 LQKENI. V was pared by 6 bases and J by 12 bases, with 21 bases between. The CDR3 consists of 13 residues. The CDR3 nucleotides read TGTGCCAGCTCGACAGGCATCTTGGAAAATACGTACTTC. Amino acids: CASSTGILENTYF.

The CDR3: CASSSGLYTQYF. The CDR3 nucleotides are TGTGCCAGCAGCTCAGGGTTATATACGCAGTATTTT. The rearrangement links TRBV28 to TRBJ2-3; TRBD1 might be the D (5 bases). Germline CDR1 is MDHEN and CDR2 is SYDVKM. The CDR3 has 12 amino acids. The V and J ends lost 6 bases and 7 bases respectively, with 11 bases between them.

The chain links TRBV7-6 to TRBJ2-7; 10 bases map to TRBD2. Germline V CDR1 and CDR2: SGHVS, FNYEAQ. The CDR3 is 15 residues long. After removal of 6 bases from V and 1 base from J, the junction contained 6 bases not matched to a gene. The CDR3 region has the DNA TGTGCCAGCAGTGAACTAGCGGGAAAATCCTACGAGCAGTACTTC. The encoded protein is CASSELAGKSYEQYF.